This T cell receptor beta chain was recorded in a study of regulatory T cells in long-lasting Graves disease. The CDR3 is 14 amino acids. The germline V gene encodes CDR1 SGHRS and CDR2 YFSETQ. Combining iRepertoire HTBI primers with Arm-PCR of CDR3 regions, the authors built TCR beta libraries. TCRdb independently ran MiXCR on the multiplex PCR reads; one entry per CDR3 protein. The sample yields about 540,000 distinct CDR3 sequences, 13% seen once. A few counts support this clonotype. One junction end disagrees with the germline gene, perhaps due to a read error. Time point given: newly diagnosed GD, antithyroid drugs for less than 3 months. Following extraction of RNA from PBMCs, that RNA was used to make the TCR library. The same sample was also used in a study of T cells in Graves' hyperthyroidism and ophthalmopathy.

Sequencing was performed on peripheral blood mononuclear cells (PBMCs), taken at new diagnosis, from a patient treated with antithyroid drugs. This receptor was taken from a young man with Graves disease. The rearrangement joins TRBV5-1 to TRBJ2-1, with D perhaps assigned TRBD1 or TRBD2 (5 bases each). CDR3 loop: CASSLGDSSTEQFF. CDR3 in DNA: TGTGCCAGCAGCTTGGGGGATTCTAGTACTGAGCAGTTCTTC.